One and the same sample provided the 23 T cell receptor beta chains below, sequenced in a study of blood T cells in healthy people across ages. With a J-beta primer mix and a sample-barcoded 5' primer, a second PCR ran about 6 to 11 cycles. TCRdb ran MiXCR on the 5' RACE reads and lists one entry per CDR3 protein. The sample lists 1.5 million to 1.9 million distinct CDR3 sequences, approximately 39% occurring once. Sample: blood. Source of these receptors: a woman under 30 in good health.

The genes are TRBV12-3 or TRBV12-4 and TRBJ2-2; TRBD2 matches at 10 bases. Germline trimming cut 8 bases from V and 0 bases from J; bases unmatched to any gene: 12. The CDR3 is 18 residues long. The CDR3: CASRVASGSLTNTGELFF. The CDR3 bases are TGTGCCAGCCGTGTCGCTAGCGGGAGCCTTACGAACACCGGGGAGCTGTTTTTT.

The rearrangement uses TRBV7-9 and TRBJ1-2, with D possibly matching TRBD1 (6 bases). Germline-derived CDR1 and CDR2 are SEHNR and FQNEAQ (reference sequence). Trimming stripped 3 bases from V and 6 bases from J, with 11 bases between. This CDR3 has 13 residues. Written as DNA, the CDR3 is TGTGCCAGCAGCTTCTGGACAGAAGATGGCTACACCTTC. This encodes CASSFWTEDGYTF.

V is TRBV20-1 and J is TRBJ2-4; no reliable D call. TRBJ2-7 explains the end of the DNA better; the J call may be wrong. CDR1 is DFQATT, CDR2 SNEGSKA, per germline (reference sequence). The CDR3 is 12 residues long. CDR3 coding DNA: TGCAGTGCTAGTGAAGGGTACTACGAGCAGTACTTC. Translation: CSASEGYYEQYF.

Remarks on this clonotype: No conserved phenylalanine or tryptophan is present at the end of the CDR3, so a read error is the likely explanation. The DNA of the CDR3 is TGTGCCAGCAGAACCCAGGGGGTGAACACTGAAGCTTTCCTT. Amino acid sequence: CASRTQGVNTEAFL. The chain couples TRBV12-3 or TRBV12-4 to TRBJ1-1, with TRBD1 matching over 7 bases. The CDR3 is 14 amino acids. Germline trimming cut 6 bases from V and 0 bases from J; bases unmatched to any gene: 4.

This clonotype was detected only a few times. This chain uses TRBV7-2 with TRBJ2-5; 14 bases fit TRBD2. The J call may be faulty, since TRBJ2-7 better matches the DNA end. This CDR3 spans 16 amino acids. Germline CDR1 is SGHTA and CDR2 is FQGNSA. Here the CDR3 DNA reads TGTGCCAGCAGCTTTTCGACTAGCGGGGGGGCCAGCGAGCAGTACTTC. This codes for CASSFSTSGGASEQYF.

This clonotype was counted only a few times. In DNA, the CDR3 is TGTGCCAGCAGCTTAGGGGACGCAAACTATGGCTACACCTTC. It specifies CASSLGDANYGYTF. The rearrangement joins TRBV7-9 to TRBJ1-2; D is possibly TRBD1 (5 bases). The CDR3 length is 14 residues. Germline CDR1 SEHNR, CDR2 FQNEAQ (reference sequence). Trimming removed 1 base from V and 2 bases from J, with 8 bases in between.

This clonotype came up many times. The CDR3 sequence: CASRYTDTQYF. CDR3 DNA: TGTGCCAGCAGGTACACAGATACGCAGTATTTT. The chain employs TRBV12-3 or TRBV12-4 and TRBJ2-3; D remains unclear. V lost 6 bases and J lost 2, with 3 bases in between. This CDR3 is built from 11 residues.

The chain links TRBV24-1 to TRBJ1-5; D not certain. The CDR3 is made up of 12 amino acids. Per the germline V gene, CDR1 is KGHDR and CDR2 is SFDVKD. V lost 4 bases and J lost 6, with 6 bases in between. The CDR3 sequence: CATSDALQPQHF. DNA for the CDR3: TGTGCCACCAGTGACGCACTTCAGCCCCAGCATTTT.

This clonotype has more than one count but fewer than ten. The CDR3 DNA sequence: TGTGCCAGCAGTTCCCGACGGACCCGTTACGAGCAGTACTTC. It encodes CASSSRRTRYEQYF. The chain couples TRBV12-3 or TRBV12-4 to TRBJ2-5; D unresolved. The J call may be mistaken, given a closer DNA end match to TRBJ2-7. The CDR3 runs to 14 residues.

This clonotype was counted between two and nine times. The chain is built from TRBV4-2 and TRBJ2-3, with D possibly TRBD2 on 5 matching bases. The CDR3 contains 15 residues. V lost 0 bases to trimming and J lost 5 bases, with 12 bases between them. Germline values: CDR1 LGHNA, CDR2 YNFKEQ. This CDR3 reads CASSQEGGGRDTQYF. CDR3 nucleotide sequence: TGTGCCAGCAGCCAAGAAGGAGGAGGTAGAGATACGCAGTATTTT.

The genes are TRBV27 and TRBJ1-1; TRBD1 might be the D (6 bases). Germline CDR1 is MNHEY and CDR2 is SMNVEV (reference sequence). V lost 8 bases to trimming and J lost 4 bases, with 14 bases between them. The CDR3 totals 13 residues. The CDR3 is CASSGPRGTEAFF. As DNA, the CDR3 is TGTGCCAGCTCTGGGCCCAGGGGCACTGAAGCTTTCTTT.

V usage is TRBV7-3 and J usage is TRBJ2-3; 9 bases fit TRBD2. J was trimmed by 5 bases and V by 2 bases; bases with no gene match: 5. Germline loops: CDR1 SGHTA, CDR2 FQGTGA. The CDR3 sequence is 15 residues long. CDR3 DNA: TGTGCCAGCAGCTTATTAGCGGGAGTGGGAGATACGCAGTATTTT. Residues: CASSLLAGVGDTQYF.

The chain carries TRBV7-2 and TRBJ2-3; 10 nucleotides match TRBD2. This CDR3 has 20 residues. V lost 6 bases to trimming and J lost 5 bases; unmatched junction nucleotides: 23. Germline V lookup: CDR1 SGHTA, CDR2 FQGNSA. This CDR3 reads CASSHPGTSTAGGPIDTQYF. CDR3 DNA: TGTGCCAGCAGTCATCCCGGGACATCCACAGCGGGAGGGCCGATAGATACGCAGTATTTT.

The rearrangement uses TRBV20-1 and TRBJ2-2, with 9 bases lining up with TRBD1. There are 15 residues in the CDR3. Germline CDR1 reads DFQATT; CDR2 reads SNEGSKA (reference sequence). With V trimmed by 0 bases and J by 5 bases, 4 bases remained unmatched. The CDR3 region has the DNA TGCAGTGCTAGAGATCACAGGGGGCGAACCGGGGAGCTGTTTTTT. Amino acids: CSARDHRGRTGELFF.

The chain links TRBV20-1 to TRBJ2-1; 9 positions match TRBD2. V shed 5 bases and J 7 bases; nucleotides not matched to a gene: 12. Per germline, CDR1 DFQATT and CDR2 SNEGSKA (reference sequence). This CDR3 contains 15 residues. CDR3 in amino acids: CSAGSGRGALNEQFF. DNA of the CDR3: TGCAGTGCTGGTAGCGGGAGAGGGGCCTTGAATGAGCAGTTCTTC.

Of note for this clonotype: Germline and junction disagree at one end, which may indicate a read error. This chain uses TRBV5-1 with TRBJ2-3; 8 nucleotides match TRBD1. Germline CDR1 reads SGHRS; CDR2 reads YFSETQ. The length of the CDR3 is 17 residues. CDR3 nucleotides: TGCACCAGCAGCTTGAGTCGTCGGACAGGGCACCCAGATACGCAGTATTTT. It is translated as CTSSLSRRTGHPDTQYF.

About this clonotype itself: One end of the junction fails to match germline, which may point to a read error. This sequence joins TRBV20-1 and TRBJ1-6, with 11 bases identical to TRBD1. Germline CDR1 reads DFQATT; CDR2 reads SNEGSKA (reference sequence). The CDR3 totals 16 residues. The CDR3 loop is CSARRTGGDGSSPPHF. The CDR3 nucleotides read TGCAGTGCTAGAAGGACAGGGGGCGATGGAAGTTCACCCCCCCACTTT.

The chain combines TRBV27 with TRBJ2-2; 13 bases map to TRBD2. The CDR3 is 17 amino acids. Per the germline V gene, CDR1 is MNHEY and CDR2 is SMNVEV (reference sequence). The ends lost 4 bases at V and 7 bases at J; junction bases unmatched: 9. CDR3 DNA: TGTGCCAGCAGTTCACCGGGACTAGCGGGAAGGGTCGGGGAGCTGTTTTTT. Translation: CASSSPGLAGRVGELFF.

In this sample, this clonotype turned up many times. V is TRBV4-3 and J is TRBJ2-3, with 8 bases identical to TRBD1. Germline CDR1 is LGHNA and CDR2 is YSLEER. V lost 4 bases, J lost 4 bases, and 7 bases stayed unmatched. The CDR3 totals 15 residues. CDR3 loop: CASSPRTGQADTQYF. The CDR3 DNA sequence: TGCGCCAGCAGCCCCCGGACAGGGCAGGCAGATACGCAGTATTTT.

The chain is built from TRBV5-8 and TRBJ1-5, with TRBD1 matching 9 bases. The CDR3 totals 17 residues. V trimming: 2 bases; J trimming: 2 bases; junction bases outside the gene matches: 8. Germline CDR1 SGHTS, CDR2 YDEGEE. CDR3 loop: CASSFGQGWYRNQPQHF. CDR3 nucleotide sequence: TGTGCCAGCAGCTTCGGACAGGGGTGGTATCGCAATCAGCCCCAGCATTTT. Full variable domain (remainder filled in from reference TRBV5-8 and TRBJ1-5): EAGVTQSPTHLIKTRGQQATLRCSPISGHTSVYWYQQALGLGLQFLLWYDEGEERNRGNFPPRFSGRQFPNYSSELNVNALELEDSALYLCASSFGQGWYRNQPQHFGDGTRLSIL.

This clonotype was observed a handful of times. V usage is TRBV4-3 and J usage is TRBJ2-7; D might be TRBD1 (6 bases). In germline, CDR1 is LGHNA, CDR2 YSLEER. The CDR3 sequence is 15 residues long. Trimming removed 4 bases at V and 3 bases at J, with 16 bases between. In DNA, the CDR3 is TGCGCCAGCAGCCGGGACATCACCCTTGGCTACGAGCAGTACTTC. Translation: CASSRDITLGYEQYF.

This chain joins TRBV6-2 or TRBV6-3 and TRBJ2-4; 8 positions match TRBD1. CDR1 and CDR2 from the germline V gene are MNHEY and SVGEGT. The CDR3 length is 16 residues. The V segment lost 5 bases and the J segment 8 bases; nucleotides outside the gene matches: 14. The CDR3 protein is CASSPLPRQGRDIQYF. The CDR3 nucleotides are TGTGCCAGCAGTCCTTTGCCCCGACAGGGGAGAGACATTCAGTACTTC.

This chain links TRBV20-1 with TRBJ1-4; no firm D call. This CDR3 has 14 residues. V was shortened by 3 bases and J by 8 bases, with 16 bases between the two germline ends. Germline V gives CDR1 DFQATT, CDR2 SNEGSKA (reference sequence). The CDR3 coding sequence is TGCAGTGCTAGGGCCCACCCGGCGGGAGAAAAACTGTTTTTT. Amino acid sequence: CSARAHPAGEKLFF.